What follows are 18 T cell receptor beta chains derived from one specimen sequenced in a study of T cell changes during pregnancy in multiple sclerosis. Using immunoSEQ multiplex PCR, the repertoire was profiled, and TCRdb retains in-frame clones only, with some absent. The repertoire holds 35,000 to 50,000 clones, with nearly 90% as singletons. Sample: CD4+ T cells from peripheral blood mononuclear cells, taken after pregnancy. Receptors originate from a female donor with multiple sclerosis, enrolled in a pregnancy study.

The chain combines TRBV11-3 with TRBJ2-3; D gene unclear. CDR3 length: 14 amino acids. The V end lost 3 bases, the J end lost 2 bases, and 9 bases lay between the germline ends. Germline CDR1 and CDR2: SGHNT and YENEEA. CDR3 in amino acids: CASSLMADTDTQYF. CDR3 bases: TGTGCCAGCAGCTTGATGGCAGACACAGATACGCAGTATTTT. Combining the CDR3 with reference TRBV11-3 and TRBJ2-3 gives the whole variable domain EAGVVQSPRYKIIEKKQPVAFWCNPISGHNTLYWYLQNLGQGPELLIRYENEEAVDDSQLPKDRFSAERLKGVDSTLKIQPAELGDSAVYLCASSLMADTDTQYFGPGTRLTVL.

The chain links TRBV19 to TRBJ1-1, with 8 bases identical to TRBD1. Germline V lookup: CDR1 LNHDA, CDR2 SQIVND (reference sequence). The ends lost 7 bases at V and 5 bases at J; junction bases unmatched: 6. CDR3 length equals 13 residues. The CDR3 DNA is TGTGCCAGTACCGTGACAGGGGATACTGAAGCTTTCTTT. Its protein is CASTVTGDTEAFF.

CDR3 sequence: CASSSGQGAYEQYF. The CDR3 DNA reads TGCGCCAGCAGCTCGGGACAGGGGGCCTACGAGCAGTACTTC. This chain joins TRBV5-1 and TRBJ2-7; the match to TRBD1 covers 11 bases. Germline V gene lookup returns CDR1 SGHRS and CDR2 YFSETQ. The CDR3 runs to 14 residues. With 3 bases clipped from V and 2 bases from J, the junction kept 1 base outside the gene matches.

The V gene is TRBV29-1, the J gene TRBJ1-3, with D uncertain. Deletions cut 4 bases from V and 0 bases from J, with 4 bases between. The CDR3 runs to 12 residues. Germline loops: CDR1 SQVTM, CDR2 ANQGSEA. For the CDR3, the DNA is TGCAGCGTTGTCAACTCTGGAAACACCATATATTTT. This encodes CSVVNSGNTIYF.

J is TRBJ2-1 and V is TRBV6-5; TRBD2 is a possible D gene (5 bases). The V end lost 2 bases, the J end lost 4 bases, and 12 bases lay between the germline ends. This CDR3 is 15 amino acids long. In germline, CDR1 is MNHEY, CDR2 SVGAGI. The CDR3: CASSYAGVHYNEQFF. The CDR3 nucleotides read TGTGCCAGCAGTTACGCCGGGGTCCATTACAATGAGCAGTTCTTC.

The V and J genes are TRBV5-4 and TRBJ2-7; 7 bases map to TRBD1. There are 15 residues in the CDR3. Germline CDR1 and CDR2: SGHNT and YYREEE (reference sequence). After removal of 3 bases from V and 2 bases from J, the junction contained 8 bases not matched to a gene. CDR3 region: CASSYRTGETYEQYF. The CDR3 DNA reads as TGTGCCAGCAGCTATCGGACAGGCGAAACCTACGAGCAGTACTTC.

This chain connects TRBV7-2 to TRBJ1-2, with D perhaps matching TRBD1 (5 bases). The CDR3 extends over 13 amino acids. V gave up 4 bases and J gave up 1 base, with 7 bases separating them. Germline values: CDR1 SGHTA, CDR2 FQGNSA. DNA for the CDR3: TGTGCCAGCAGCTGGGGCTTTAACTATGGCTACACCTTC. It yields the protein CASSWGFNYGYTF.

This chain joins TRBV18 and TRBJ2-4, with a weak D call TRBD2 (5 bases). CDR1 KGHSH and CDR2 LQKENI come from the germline V gene. V dropped 6 bases and J dropped 6 bases, with 21 bases sitting between them. This CDR3 has 16 amino acids. CDR3 DNA sequence: TGTGCCAGCTCGCCGGCTTCGGGATTGGTTTCAAACATTCAGTACTTC. Its protein is CASSPASGLVSNIQYF.

V gene TRBV2 combines with J gene TRBJ2-3; possible D gene TRBD2, 5 bases. This CDR3 contains 13 residues. Germline V gives CDR1 SNHLY, CDR2 FYNNEI. DNA for the CDR3: TGTGCAAAGATGGGTCTGAGGGCAGATACGCAGTATTTT. Translation: CAKMGLRADTQYF. The full variable domain, completed using reference TRBV2 and TRBJ2-3, is EPEVTQTPSHQVTQMGQEVILRCVPISNHLYFYWYRQILGQKVEFLVSFYNNEISEKSEIFDDQFSVERPDGSNFTLKIRSTKLEDSAMYFCAKMGLRADTQYFGPGTRLTVL.

This chain uses TRBV28 with TRBJ1-5, with D unclear. This CDR3 spans 13 amino acids. The germline CDR1 and CDR2 sequences are MDHEN and SYDVKM. Trimming took 6 bases from V and 4 from J, leaving 10 bases between them. The CDR3 sequence is CASRSGTNQPQHF. CDR3 DNA sequence: TGTGCCAGCAGGTCAGGCACGAATCAGCCCCAGCATTTT.

The V call is TRBV6-1, the J call TRBJ2-7, with a weak D call TRBD2 (5 bases). V lost 7 bases to trimming and J lost 3 bases, with 13 bases between them. Germline CDR1 and CDR2: MNHNS and SASEGT. The CDR3 sequence is 13 residues long. CDR3 DNA sequence: TGTGCCAGCAACTTCCGGGAAGTCTACGAGCAGTACTTC. It encodes CASNFREVYEQYF.

This clone was seen only once. The chain combines TRBV10-2 with TRBJ1-5, with D maybe TRBD1 (5 bases). Looked up from germline, CDR1 is WSHSY and CDR2 is SAAADI. This CDR3 is 13 amino acids long. Trimming took 6 bases from V and 5 from J, leaving 11 bases between them. In DNA, the CDR3 is TGCGCCAGCAGAAGACAGTGGGATCAGCCCCAGCATTTT. It is translated as CASRRQWDQPQHF.

The rearrangement joins TRBV6-1 to TRBJ1-5; a possible D gene is TRBD1 (6 bases). The CDR3 is made up of 15 amino acids. Trimming removed 6 bases from V and 0 bases from J, with 12 bases in between. CDR1 and CDR2 (germline): MNHNS, SASEGT. CDR3 sequence: CASRAGEHSNQPQHF. In DNA, the CDR3 is TGTGCCAGCAGGGCAGGGGAACATAGCAATCAGCCCCAGCATTTT.

The chain joins TRBV5-1 to TRBJ1-3; D remains unclear. The CDR3 loop spans 17 amino acids. CDR1 and CDR2 from the germline V gene are SGHRS and YFSETQ. V lost 0 bases and J 0 bases, leaving 13 bases between the germline ends. The CDR3 loop is CASSLAPRRSSGNTIYF. CDR3 coding DNA: TGCGCCAGCAGCTTGGCCCCGAGACGGAGCTCTGGAAACACCATATATTTT.

The chain is built from TRBV5-4 and TRBJ2-5; tentatively, D is TRBD2 (6 bases). From germline, CDR1 is SGHNT and CDR2 YYREEE (reference sequence). V lost 0 bases, J lost 1 base, and 13 bases lay in between. The CDR3 is made up of 16 amino acids. DNA of the CDR3: TGTGCCAGCAGCTTGGCCGGGAGTGTACTCCAAGAGACCCAGTACTTC. This codes for CASSLAGSVLQETQYF.

J is TRBJ2-1 and V is TRBV29-1, with a weak D call TRBD1 (6 bases). Germline CDR1 SQVTM, CDR2 ANQGSEA. The length of the CDR3 is 12 residues. V was trimmed by 2 bases and J by 8 bases, leaving 10 bases between them. CDR3 in amino acids: CSVERGSDEQFF. The DNA for the CDR3 is TGCAGCGTTGAAAGGGGGAGCGATGAGCAGTTCTTC.

Details on this clone: Sequence at one end of the junction differs from germline and may be a read error. The V gene is TRBV7-8, the J gene TRBJ2-7, with D possibly being TRBD2 (5 bases). Germline values: CDR1 SGHVS, CDR2 FQNEAQ. There are 17 residues in the CDR3. The CDR3 bases are TGTGCCAGCAGCTTAGCTCGTGGGGTCATCAGCTCGAGGGAGCAGTACTTT. This translates into CASSLARGVISSREQYF.

This clone was seen a few times. The CDR3 is CASSPKDSYEQYF. Here the CDR3 DNA reads TGTGCCAGCAGCCCGAAGGACAGCTACGAGCAGTACTTC. This chain joins TRBV7-3 and TRBJ2-7; D may be TRBD1 (6 bases). This CDR3 region has 13 residues. Between the trimmed V and J ends, which lost 5 bases and 3 bases, there was a span of 11 bases. CDR1 SGHTA and CDR2 FQGTGA come from the germline V gene.